This TCR beta chain emerged from a study of cytomegalovirus exposure and HLA in healthy donors. Findings of the study overall: While the bulk of TCR sequences proved rare, some public TCRs turned up in many donors. An apparent linkage of common viral pathogens to several of the most significant clusters emerged in a later analysis.

In regard to this clone: Its cognate antigen is unknown.

Germline V gene lookup returns CDR1 SGHRS and CDR2 YFSETQ. CDR3 length: 15 residues. The V gene end was trimmed by 4 bases and the J gene end by 4 bases; junction bases not matched to a gene: 4. The PCR contained 60 Vbeta and 13 Jbeta primers. TCRdb's copy holds only in-frame clones and misses some; the assay was immunoSEQ multiplex PCR. The repertoire has some 180,000 clones, 77% of them found once; the top ten carry over 1.1%. The TCR originated in a young man in good health and CMV-seronegative. The V gene is TRBV5-1, the J gene TRBJ1-5; 11 bases are a match to TRBD1. Sequenced: PBMCs. In nucleotides, the CDR3 is TGCGCCAGCAGCCCCGGGACAGGGGGGAATCAGCCCCAGCATTTT. It specifies CASSPGTGGNQPQHF.